This TCR beta chain was documented in a study of T cell responses to AZD1222 COVID-19 vaccine. General study points: A mostly white British donor set with more females was recruited, and clonal diversity was possibly underestimated. Across spike, vaccine-associated CD4 TCRs were found, dominant at 160-218 and 743-854. Baseline testing showed seropositivity in only a handful of AZD1222 recipients.

Germline loops: CDR1 LNHNV, CDR2 YYDKDF (reference sequence). Trimming cost V 2 bases and J 0 bases, with 9 bases left between them. The CDR3 has 15 amino acids. Only in-frame clones appear in the TCRdb table, and some are missing; sequencing was by immunoSEQ multiplex PCR. The sample holds 85,000 or so clones; just over 85% are singletons and the top ten take about 6%. Concerning this clone itself: Its antigen is unidentified.

The sample consisted of peripheral blood, taken 28 days after the second AZD1222 dose. V usage is TRBV15 and J usage is TRBJ2-3; D call uncertain. This receptor was taken from an adult who received the AZD1222 COVID-19 vaccine. This CDR3 is CATSRPLGSTDTQYF. CDR3 DNA: TGTGCCACCAGCAGACCCCTCGGTAGCACAGATACGCAGTATTTT.